Here is one TCR beta chain with its context. There are 13 residues in the CDR3. V lost 8 bases, J lost 7 bases, and 8 bases stayed unmatched. CDR1 is MGHDK and CDR2 is SYGVNS in the germline V gene. The data were obtained in a study of CD8+ T cells in alopecia areata. Treatment defined: oral pan-JAK inhibitor, 5-10 mg twice daily. cDNA reverse transcribed from extracted RNA served as the sequencing template. Measured with immunoSEQ multiplex PCR; TCRdb has only the in-frame clones, and not every one. Altogether some 95,000 clones are present, 44% being singletons, with the ten largest covering less than 20%.

The source is a human donor with alopecia areata. The rearrangement links TRBV25-1 to TRBJ2-4, with 7 bases that match TRBD1. The sequences come from CD8+ T cells sorted from blood, collected at week 24, from a patient treated with tofacitinib. This CDR3 is CASQLDRSNIQYF. CDR3 nucleotides: TGTGCCAGCCAGTTGGACAGGAGTAACATTCAGTACTTC. Combining the CDR3 with reference TRBV25-1 and TRBJ2-4 gives the whole variable domain EADIYQTPRYLVIGTGKKITLECSQTMGHDKMYWYQQDPGMELHLIHYSYGVNSTEKGDLSSESTVSRIRTEHFPLTLESARPSHTSQYLCASQLDRSNIQYFGAGTRLSVL.